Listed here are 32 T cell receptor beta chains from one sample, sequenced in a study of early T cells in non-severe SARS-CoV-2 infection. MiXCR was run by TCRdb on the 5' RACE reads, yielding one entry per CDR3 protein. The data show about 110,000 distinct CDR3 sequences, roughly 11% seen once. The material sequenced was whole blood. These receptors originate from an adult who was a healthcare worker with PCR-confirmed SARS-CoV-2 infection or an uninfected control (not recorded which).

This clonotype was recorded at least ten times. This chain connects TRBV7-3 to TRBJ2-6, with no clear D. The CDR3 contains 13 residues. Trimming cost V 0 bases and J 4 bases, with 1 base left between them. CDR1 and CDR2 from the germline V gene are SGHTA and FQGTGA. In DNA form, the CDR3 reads TGTGCCAGCAGCTTAACCGGGGCCAACGTCCTGACTTTC. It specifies CASSLTGANVLTF.

CDR3 in DNA: TGTGCCAGCACCCTGGGACAGGTCTACGAGCAGTACTTC. This sequence encodes CASTLGQVYEQYF. V is TRBV6-6 and J is TRBJ2-7, with 8 bases aligning to TRBD1. Unmatched junction bases numbered 5, after V lost 7 bases and J lost 3 bases. The CDR3 is made up of 13 amino acids. Looked up from germline, CDR1 is MNHNY and CDR2 is SVGAGI (reference sequence).

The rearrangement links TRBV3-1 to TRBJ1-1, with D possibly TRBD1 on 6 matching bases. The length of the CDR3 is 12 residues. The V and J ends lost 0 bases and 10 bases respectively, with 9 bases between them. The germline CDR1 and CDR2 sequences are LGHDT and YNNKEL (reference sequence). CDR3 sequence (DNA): TGTGCCAGCAGCCAAGATCAGGGGACAGCTTTCTTT. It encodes CASSQDQGTAFF.

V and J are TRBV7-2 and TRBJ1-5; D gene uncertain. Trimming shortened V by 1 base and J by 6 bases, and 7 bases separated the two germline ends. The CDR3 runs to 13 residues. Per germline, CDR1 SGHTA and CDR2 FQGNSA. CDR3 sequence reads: CASSLGLFQPQHF. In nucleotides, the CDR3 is TGTGCCAGCAGCTTAGGATTATTTCAGCCCCAGCATTTT.

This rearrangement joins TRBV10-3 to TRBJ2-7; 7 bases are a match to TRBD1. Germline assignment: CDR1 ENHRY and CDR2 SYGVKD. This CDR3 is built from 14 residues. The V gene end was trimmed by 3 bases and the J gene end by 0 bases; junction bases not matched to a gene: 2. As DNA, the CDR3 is TGTGCCATCAGTGAAGGGGACAGCTCCTACGAGCAGTACTTC. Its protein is CAISEGDSSYEQYF.

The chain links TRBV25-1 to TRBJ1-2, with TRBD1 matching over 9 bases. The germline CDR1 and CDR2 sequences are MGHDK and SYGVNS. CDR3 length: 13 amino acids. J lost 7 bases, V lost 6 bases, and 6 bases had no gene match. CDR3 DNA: TGTGCCAGCAGGGGGACAGGGAGAAGTGGCTACACCTTC. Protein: CASRGTGRSGYTF.

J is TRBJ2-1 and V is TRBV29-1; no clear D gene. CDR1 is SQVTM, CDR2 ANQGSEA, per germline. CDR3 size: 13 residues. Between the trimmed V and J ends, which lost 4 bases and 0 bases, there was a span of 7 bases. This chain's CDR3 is CSVGAASYNEQFF. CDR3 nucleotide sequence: TGCAGCGTTGGTGCGGCCTCCTACAATGAGCAGTTCTTC.

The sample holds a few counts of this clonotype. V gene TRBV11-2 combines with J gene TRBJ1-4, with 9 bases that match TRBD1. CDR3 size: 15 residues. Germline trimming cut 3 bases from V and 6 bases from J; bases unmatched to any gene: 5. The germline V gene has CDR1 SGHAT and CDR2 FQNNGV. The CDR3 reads CASSFRDREDEKLFF. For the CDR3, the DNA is TGTGCCAGCAGCTTCCGGGACAGGGAAGATGAAAAACTGTTTTTT.

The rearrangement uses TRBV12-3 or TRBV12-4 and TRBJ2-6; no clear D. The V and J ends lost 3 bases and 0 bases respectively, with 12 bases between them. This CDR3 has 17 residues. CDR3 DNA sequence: TGTGCCAGCAGTTTTGGCCGACCCTACTCTGGGGCCAACGTCCTGACTTTC. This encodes CASSFGRPYSGANVLTF.

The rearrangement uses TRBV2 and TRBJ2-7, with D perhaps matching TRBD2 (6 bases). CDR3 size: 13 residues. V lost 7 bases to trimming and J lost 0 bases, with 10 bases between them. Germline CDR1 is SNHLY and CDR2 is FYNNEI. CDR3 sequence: CASMRGLSYEQYF. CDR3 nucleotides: TGTGCCAGCATGCGGGGACTCTCCTACGAGCAGTACTTC. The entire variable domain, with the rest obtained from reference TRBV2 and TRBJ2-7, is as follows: EPEVTQTPSHQVTQMGQEVILRCVPISNHLYFYWYRQILGQKVEFLVSFYNNEISEKSEIFDDQFSVERPDGSNFTLKIRSTKLEDSAMYFCASMRGLSYEQYFGPGTRLTVT.

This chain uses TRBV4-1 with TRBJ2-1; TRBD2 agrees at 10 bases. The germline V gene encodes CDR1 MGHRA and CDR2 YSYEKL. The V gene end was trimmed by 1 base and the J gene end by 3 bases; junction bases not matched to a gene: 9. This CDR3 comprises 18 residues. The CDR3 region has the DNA TGCGCCAGCAGCCAAGGGTTGCTAGCGGGAGTTGGCTACAATGAGCAGTTCTTC. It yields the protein CASSQGLLAGVGYNEQFF.

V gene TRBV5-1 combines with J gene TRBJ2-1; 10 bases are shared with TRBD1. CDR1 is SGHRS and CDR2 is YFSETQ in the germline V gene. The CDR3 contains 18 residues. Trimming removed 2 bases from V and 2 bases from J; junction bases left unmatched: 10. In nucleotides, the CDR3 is TGCGCCAGCAGCTTTGATTCCCGGGACAGGGGACCCTACAATGAGCAGTTCTTC. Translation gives CASSFDSRDRGPYNEQFF.

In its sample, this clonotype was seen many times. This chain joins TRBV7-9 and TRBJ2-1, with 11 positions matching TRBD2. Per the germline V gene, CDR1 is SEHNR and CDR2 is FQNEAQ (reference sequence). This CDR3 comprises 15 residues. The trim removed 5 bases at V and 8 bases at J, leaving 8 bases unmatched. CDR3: CASSLTSGSIHEQFF. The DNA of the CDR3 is TGTGCCAGCAGCCTCACTAGCGGGAGCATCCATGAGCAGTTCTTC.

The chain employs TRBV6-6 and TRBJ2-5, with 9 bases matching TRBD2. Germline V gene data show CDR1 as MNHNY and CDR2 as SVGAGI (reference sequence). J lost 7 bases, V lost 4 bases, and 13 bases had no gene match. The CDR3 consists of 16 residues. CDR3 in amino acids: CASSSAWGSGRVTQYF. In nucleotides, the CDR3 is TGTGCCAGCAGTTCCGCCTGGGGTAGCGGGAGAGTGACCCAGTACTTC.

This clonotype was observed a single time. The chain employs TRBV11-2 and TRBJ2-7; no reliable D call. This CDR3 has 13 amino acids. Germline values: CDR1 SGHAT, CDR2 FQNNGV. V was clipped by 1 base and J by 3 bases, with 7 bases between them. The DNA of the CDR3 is TGTGCCAGCAGCTTAGGATCCTTCTACGAGCAGTACTTC. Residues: CASSLGSFYEQYF.

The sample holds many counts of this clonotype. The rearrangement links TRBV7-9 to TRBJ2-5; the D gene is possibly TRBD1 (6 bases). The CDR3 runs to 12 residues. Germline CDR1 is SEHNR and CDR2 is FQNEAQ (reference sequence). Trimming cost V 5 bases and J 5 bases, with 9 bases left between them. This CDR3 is CASSPQGETQYF. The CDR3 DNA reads TGTGCCAGCAGCCCCCAGGGGGAGACCCAGTACTTC.

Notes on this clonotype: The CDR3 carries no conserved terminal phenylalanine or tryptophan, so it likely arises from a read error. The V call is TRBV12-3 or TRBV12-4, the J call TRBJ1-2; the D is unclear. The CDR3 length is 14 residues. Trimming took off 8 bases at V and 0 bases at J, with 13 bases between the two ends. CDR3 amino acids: CASRMNKANYGYTL. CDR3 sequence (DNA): TGTGCCAGCCGGATGAATAAAGCTAACTATGGCTACACCTTA.

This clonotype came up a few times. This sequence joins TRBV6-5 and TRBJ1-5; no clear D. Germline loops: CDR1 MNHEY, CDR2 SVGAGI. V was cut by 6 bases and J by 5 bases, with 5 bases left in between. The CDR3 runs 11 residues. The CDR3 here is CASRPHQPQHF. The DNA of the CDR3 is TGTGCCAGCAGGCCTCATCAGCCCCAGCATTTT.

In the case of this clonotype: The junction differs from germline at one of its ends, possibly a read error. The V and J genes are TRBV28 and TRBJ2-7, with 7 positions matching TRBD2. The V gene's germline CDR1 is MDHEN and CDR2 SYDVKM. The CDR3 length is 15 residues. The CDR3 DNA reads TGTGCCAGCAGTTTATTTGCTAGCGGTAAACACGAGCTGTACTTC. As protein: CASSLFASGKHELYF.

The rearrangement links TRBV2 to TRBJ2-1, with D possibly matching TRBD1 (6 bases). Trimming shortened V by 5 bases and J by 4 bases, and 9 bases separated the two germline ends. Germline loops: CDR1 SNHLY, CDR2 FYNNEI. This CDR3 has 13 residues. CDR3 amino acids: CASSKTGYNEQFF. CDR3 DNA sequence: TGTGCCAGCAGTAAGACAGGATACAATGAGCAGTTCTTC.

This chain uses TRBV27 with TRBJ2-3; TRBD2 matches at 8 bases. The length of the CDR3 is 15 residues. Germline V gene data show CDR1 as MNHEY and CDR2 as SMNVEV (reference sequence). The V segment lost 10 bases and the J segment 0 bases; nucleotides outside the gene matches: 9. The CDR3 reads CANRPVAGSTDTQYF. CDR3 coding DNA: TGTGCCAACAGACCCGTAGCGGGAAGCACAGATACGCAGTATTTT.

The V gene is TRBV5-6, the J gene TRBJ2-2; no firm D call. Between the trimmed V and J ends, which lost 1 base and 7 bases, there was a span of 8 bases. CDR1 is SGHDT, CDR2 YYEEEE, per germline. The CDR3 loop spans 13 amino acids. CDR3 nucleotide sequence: TGTGCCAGCAGCTTGAGACGTTACGGGGAGCTGTTTTTT. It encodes CASSLRRYGELFF.

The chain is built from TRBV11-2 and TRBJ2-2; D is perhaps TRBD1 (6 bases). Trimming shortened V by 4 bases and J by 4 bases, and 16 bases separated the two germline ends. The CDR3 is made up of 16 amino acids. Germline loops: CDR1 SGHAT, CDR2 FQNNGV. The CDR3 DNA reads TGTGCCAGCAGCTCGACTACAGGGTCGGGCACCGGGGAGCTGTTTTTT. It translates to CASSSTTGSGTGELFF.

This chain's CDR3 is CASSLEQGGRAFF. CDR3 bases: TGTGCCAGCAGTTTAGAACAGGGTGGCAGAGCTTTCTTT. This sequence joins TRBV12-3 or TRBV12-4 and TRBJ1-1; D is possibly TRBD1 (6 bases). This CDR3 spans 13 amino acids. V was cut by 1 base and J by 10 bases, with 13 bases left in between.

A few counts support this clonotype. CDR3 amino acids: CASSLGGSRNEQFF. The CDR3 nucleotides read TGCGCCAGCAGCTTGGGTGGGAGTCGAAATGAGCAGTTCTTC. The chain links TRBV5-1 to TRBJ2-1, with D tentatively TRBD2 (5 bases). This CDR3 region has 14 residues. Germline-derived CDR1 and CDR2 are SGHRS and YFSETQ. V was shortened by 0 bases and J by 7 bases, with 11 bases between the two germline ends.

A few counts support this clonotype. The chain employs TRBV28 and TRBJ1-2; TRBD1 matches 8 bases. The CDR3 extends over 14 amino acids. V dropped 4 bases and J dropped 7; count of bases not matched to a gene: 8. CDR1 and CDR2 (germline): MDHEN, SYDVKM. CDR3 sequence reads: CASSSDATGAGYTF. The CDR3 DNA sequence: TGTGCCAGCAGTTCCGATGCGACAGGGGCTGGCTACACCTTC.

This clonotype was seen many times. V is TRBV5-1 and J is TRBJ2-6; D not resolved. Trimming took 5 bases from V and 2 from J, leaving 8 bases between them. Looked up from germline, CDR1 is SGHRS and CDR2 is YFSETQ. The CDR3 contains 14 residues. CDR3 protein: CASRHPPGANVLTF. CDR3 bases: TGCGCCAGCAGGCATCCCCCTGGGGCCAACGTCCTGACTTTC.

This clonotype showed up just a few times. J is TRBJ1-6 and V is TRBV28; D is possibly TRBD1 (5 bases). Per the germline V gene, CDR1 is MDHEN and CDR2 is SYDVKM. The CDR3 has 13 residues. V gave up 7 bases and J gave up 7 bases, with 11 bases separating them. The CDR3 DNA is TGTGCCAGCATACCGGGACGGAATTCACCCCTCCACTTT. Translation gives CASIPGRNSPLHF.

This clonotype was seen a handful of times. The CDR3 sequence is CASSATPRDPNYGYTF. As DNA, the CDR3 is TGTGCCAGCAGCGCCACCCCCAGGGATCCGAACTATGGCTACACCTTC. This chain links TRBV5-5 with TRBJ1-2, with D possibly TRBD1 on 5 matching bases. CDR1 is SGHKS, CDR2 YYEKEE, per germline (reference sequence). The CDR3 is made up of 16 amino acids. The germline V and J ends were trimmed by 4 bases and 2 bases, with 18 bases remaining between them.

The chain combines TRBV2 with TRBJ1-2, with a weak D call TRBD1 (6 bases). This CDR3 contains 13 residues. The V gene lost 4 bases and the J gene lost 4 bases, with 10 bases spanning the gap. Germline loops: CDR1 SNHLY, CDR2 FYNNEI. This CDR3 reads CASSAQGTYGYTF. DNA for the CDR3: TGTGCCAGCAGTGCCCAGGGGACCTATGGCTACACCTTC.

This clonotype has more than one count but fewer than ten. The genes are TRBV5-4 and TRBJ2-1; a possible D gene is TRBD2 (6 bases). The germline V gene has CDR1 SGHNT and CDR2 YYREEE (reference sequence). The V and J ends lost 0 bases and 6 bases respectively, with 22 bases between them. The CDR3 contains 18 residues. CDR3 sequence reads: CASSLVGGMDGSGNEQFF. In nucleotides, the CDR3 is TGTGCCAGCAGCTTGGTAGGCGGGATGGACGGGTCCGGCAATGAGCAGTTCTTC.

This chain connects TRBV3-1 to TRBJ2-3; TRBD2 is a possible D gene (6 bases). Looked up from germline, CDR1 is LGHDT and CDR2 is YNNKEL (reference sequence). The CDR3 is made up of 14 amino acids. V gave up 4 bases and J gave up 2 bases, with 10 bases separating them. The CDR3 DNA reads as TGTGCCAGCAGCCTAGCGGCCCACACAGATACGCAGTATTTT. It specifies CASSLAAHTDTQYF.